The 9 T cell receptor beta chains listed next were all sequenced from one sample in a study of blood T cells in healthy people across ages. Alongside a J-beta primer mix, a sample-barcoded 5' primer served in a second PCR lasting 7 to 11 cycles. TCRdb passed the 5' RACE reads through MiXCR, listing each CDR3 protein once. The sample lists around 850,000 distinct CDR3 sequences, around 36% occurring once. The specimen was blood. These TCRs come from a man aged 18 to 35 in good health.

Points on this clonotype: This could be a read error, since a much larger clone is one nucleotide away. The V and J genes are TRBV12-3 or TRBV12-4 and TRBJ2-5; a weak D match, TRBD2 (5 bases). The CDR3 consists of 14 residues. Between the trimmed V and J ends, which lost 3 bases and 9 bases, there was a span of 17 bases. The CDR3 DNA sequence: TGTGCCAGCAGTTTGGGCTCGCGCGCGGAGGCCCAGTACTTC. As protein: CASSLGSRAEAQYF.

A note on this clonotype: A much bigger clone sits one base away, suggesting this may be a read error. The genes are TRBV4-3 and TRBJ2-1; TRBD1 might be the D (5 bases). Germline CDR1 is LGHNA and CDR2 is YSLEER. The CDR3 covers 15 residues. CDR3 bases: TGCGCCGGCAGCCAAGGGGCCTCAGTCTACAATGAGCAGTTCTTC. Its translation is CAGSQGASVYNEQFF.

This clonotype was detected many times. The chain couples TRBV14 to TRBJ2-1, with D maybe TRBD2 (6 bases). V lost 0 bases, J lost 4 bases, and 13 bases lay in between. This CDR3 spans 16 amino acids. Germline CDR1 is SGHDN and CDR2 is FVKESK. CDR3 sequence (DNA): TGTGCCAGCAGCCAAGATTACCGCGGGGCTTACAATGAGCAGTTCTTC. It specifies CASSQDYRGAYNEQFF.

Regarding this clonotype: It may be a read error: a sequence one base away is much more abundant. This chain joins TRBV7-9 and TRBJ1-2; D unclear. CDR3 length: 15 amino acids. The germline CDR1 and CDR2 sequences are SEHNR and FQNEAQ (reference sequence). Deletions cut 1 base from V and 6 bases from J, with 15 bases between. CDR3 region: CASSLGTTWTDGYTF. CDR3 coding DNA: TGTGCCAGCAGCTTAGGGACTACATGGACTGATGGCTACACCTTC.

This clonotype is a singleton in its sample. The chain has TRBV29-1 and TRBJ2-1; D might be TRBD1 (5 bases). This CDR3 spans 14 amino acids. CDR1 is SQVTM and CDR2 is ANQGSEA in the germline V gene. The ends were cut back, 4 bases at V and 5 bases at J, with 15 bases in the middle. CDR3 amino acids: CSVGSAGSHNEQFF. CDR3 sequence (DNA): TGCAGCGTTGGGTCGGCAGGGTCACACAATGAGCAGTTCTTC.

This chain's CDR3 is CASSIKPGGDRLTEAFF. The CDR3 nucleotides read TGTGCCAGCTCCATTAAACCAGGCGGGGACAGGTTGACTGAAGCTTTCTTT. V gene TRBV18 combines with J gene TRBJ1-1, with 8 bases identical to TRBD1. The trim removed 6 bases at V and 5 bases at J, leaving 17 bases unmatched. Germline-derived CDR1 and CDR2 are KGHSH and LQKENI. The CDR3 sequence is 17 residues long.

The genes are TRBV7-6 and TRBJ2-1; 7 bases line up with TRBD2. The CDR3 has 13 amino acids. V gave up 1 base and J gave up 8 bases; unmatched junction bases: 2. Germline V lookup: CDR1 SGHVS, CDR2 FNYEAQ. CDR3 DNA sequence: TGTGCCAGCAGCTTAGGGACTAGGGATGAGCAGTTCTTC. Translated, it gives CASSLGTRDEQFF.

This clonotype was detected a few times. The CDR3 is CSVLWRRDTEAFF. The CDR3 DNA sequence: TGCAGCGTTCTTTGGAGGCGGGACACTGAAGCTTTCTTT. This chain connects TRBV29-1 to TRBJ1-1; D is ambiguous. The CDR3 has 13 residues. Deletions cut 5 bases from V and 3 bases from J, with 13 bases between. Looked up from germline, CDR1 is SQVTM and CDR2 is ANQGSEA.

This clonotype was seen ten or more times. This sequence joins TRBV25-1 and TRBJ2-7; 8 positions agree with TRBD1. Trimming removed 6 bases from V and 5 bases from J; junction bases left unmatched: 12. This CDR3 comprises 15 residues. The germline CDR1 and CDR2 sequences are MGHDK and SYGVNS. The DNA of the CDR3 is TGTGCCAGCAGACACTATCTCGGGACAGGAGACGAGCAGTACTTC. This codes for CASRHYLGTGDEQYF.